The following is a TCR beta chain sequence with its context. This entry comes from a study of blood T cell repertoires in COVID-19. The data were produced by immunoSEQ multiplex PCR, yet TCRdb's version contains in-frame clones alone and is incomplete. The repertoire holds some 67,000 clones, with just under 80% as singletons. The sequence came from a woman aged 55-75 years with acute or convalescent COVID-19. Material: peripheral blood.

The CDR3 protein is CASSLDRSSYEQYF. As DNA, the CDR3 is TGTGCCAGCAGCTTAGACAGGAGCTCCTACGAGCAGTACTTC. This sequence joins TRBV5-4 and TRBJ2-7; tentative D call: TRBD1 (6 bases). Germline V CDR1 and CDR2: SGHNT, YYREEE (reference sequence). The CDR3 has 14 residues. V was trimmed by 2 bases and J by 0 bases, leaving 9 bases between them.